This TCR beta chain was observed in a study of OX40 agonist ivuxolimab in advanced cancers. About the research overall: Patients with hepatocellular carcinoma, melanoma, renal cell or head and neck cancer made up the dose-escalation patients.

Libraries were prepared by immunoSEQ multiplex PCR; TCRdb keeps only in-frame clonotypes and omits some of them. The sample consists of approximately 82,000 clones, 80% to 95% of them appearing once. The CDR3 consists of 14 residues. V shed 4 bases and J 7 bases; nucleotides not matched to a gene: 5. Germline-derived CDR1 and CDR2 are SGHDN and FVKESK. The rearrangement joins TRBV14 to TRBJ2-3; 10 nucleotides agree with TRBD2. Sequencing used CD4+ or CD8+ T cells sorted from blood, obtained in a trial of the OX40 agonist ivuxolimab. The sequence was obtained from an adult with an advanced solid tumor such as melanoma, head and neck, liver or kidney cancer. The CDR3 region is CASSPSGREYTQYF. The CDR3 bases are TGTGCCAGCAGCCCCAGCGGGAGGGAATATACGCAGTATTTT.